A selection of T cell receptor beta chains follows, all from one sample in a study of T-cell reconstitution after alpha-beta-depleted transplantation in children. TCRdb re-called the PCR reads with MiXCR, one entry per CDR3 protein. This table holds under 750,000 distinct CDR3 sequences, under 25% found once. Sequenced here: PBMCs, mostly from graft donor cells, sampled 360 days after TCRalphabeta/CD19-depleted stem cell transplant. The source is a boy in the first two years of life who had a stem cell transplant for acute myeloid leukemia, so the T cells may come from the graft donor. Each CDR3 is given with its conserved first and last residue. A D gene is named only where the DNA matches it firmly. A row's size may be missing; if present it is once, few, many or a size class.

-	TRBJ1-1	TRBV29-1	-	TGCAGCGTTGACGGTGGGGCTGGCACTGAAGCTTTCTTT	CSVDGGAGTEAFF
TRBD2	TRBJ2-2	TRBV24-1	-	TGTGCCACCAGTGACCCCAGCGGGGGTTCGAACACCGGGGAGCTGTTTTTT	CATSDPSGGSNTGELFF
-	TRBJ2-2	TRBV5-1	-	TGCGCCAGCAGCGGGCTGGGCTCTAACACCGGGGAGCTGTTTTTT	CASSGLGSNTGELFF
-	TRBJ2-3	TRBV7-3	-	TGTGCCAGCAGCATGGAGGGTGGCACAGATACGCAGTATTTT	CASSMEGGTDTQYF
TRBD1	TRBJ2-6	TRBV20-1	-	TGCAGTGCTATGACAGGGGTTGGGGCCAACGTCCTGACTTTC	CSAMTGVGANVLTF
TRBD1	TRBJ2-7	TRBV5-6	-	TGTGCCAGCAGCCAGAACAGGGGGCTGAGCTCCTACGAGCAGTACTTC	CASSQNRGLSSYEQYF
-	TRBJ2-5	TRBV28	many	TGTGCCAGCAGTCCTCGCATGGATGAGACCCAGTACTTC	CASSPRMDETQYF
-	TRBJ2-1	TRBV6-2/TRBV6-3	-	TGTGCCAGCAGTTACAACGGGGACAATGAGCAGTTCTTC	CASSYNGDNEQFF
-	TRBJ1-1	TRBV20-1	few	TGCAGGGCGGCGTGGACGGGGGTGAACACTGAAGCTTTCTTT	CRAAWTGVNTEAFF
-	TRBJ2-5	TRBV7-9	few	TGTGCCAGCAGCTTAACTGGGAGGCAGACCCAGTACTTC	CASSLTGRQTQYF
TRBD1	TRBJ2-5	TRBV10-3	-	TGTGCCATCAGTCCCGGGACAGCCCAAGAGACCCAGTACTTC	CAISPGTAQETQYF
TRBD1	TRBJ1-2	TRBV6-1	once	TGTGCCAGCAGTACCACCGGGACAGGGAATGGCTACACCTTC	CASSTTGTGNGYTF
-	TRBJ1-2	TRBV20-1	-	TGCAGTGCCAGAGACAGACACTATGGCTACACCTTC	CSARDRHYGYTF
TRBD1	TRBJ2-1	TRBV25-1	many	TGTGCCAGCAGGGCACGGACAGGACCCTACAATGAGCAGTTCTTC	CASRARTGPYNEQFF
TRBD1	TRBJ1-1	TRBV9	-	TGTGCCAGCAGACCACAGGGGCGGAACACTGAAGCTTTCTTT	CASRPQGRNTEAFF
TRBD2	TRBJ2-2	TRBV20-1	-	TGCAGTGCTAGAGATTTAGCGGGGCCCAACACCGGGGAGCTGTTTTTT	CSARDLAGPNTGELFF
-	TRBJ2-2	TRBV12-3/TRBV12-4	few	TGTGCCAGCAGTCCGTCCTCCTCCGGGGAGCTGTTTTTT	CASSPSSSGELFF
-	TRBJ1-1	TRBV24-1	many	TGTGCCACCAGGGACACCCGGTACACTGAAGCTTTCTTT	CATRDTRYTEAFF
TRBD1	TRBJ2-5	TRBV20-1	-	TGCAGTGCTAGAGGACAGGGTGCAGAGACCCAGTACTTC	CSARGQGAETQYF
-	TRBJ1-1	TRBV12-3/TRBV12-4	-	TGTGCCAGCAGTTTTGAGGGAGGGTACACTGAAGCTTTCTTT	CASSFEGGYTEAFF
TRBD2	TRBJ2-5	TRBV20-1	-	TGCTGTGCTAGAGAGGCTAGCGGGGGGAAAGAGACCCAGTACTTC	CCAREASGGKETQYF
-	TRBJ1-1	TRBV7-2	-	TGTGCCAGCGGAACCAACAGAAACACTGAAGCTTTCTTT	CASGTNRNTEAFF
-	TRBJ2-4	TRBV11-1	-	TGTGCCAGCAGCGAGGTAGCCAAAAACATTCAGTACTTC	CASSEVAKNIQYF
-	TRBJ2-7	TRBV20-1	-	TGCAGTGCTAGGGGAGATAGCTCCTACGAGCAGTACTTC	CSARGDSSYEQYF
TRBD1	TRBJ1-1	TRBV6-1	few	TGTGCCAGCAGCATTGACAGGGCGACTGAAGCTTTCTTT	CASSIDRATEAFF
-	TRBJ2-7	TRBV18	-	TGTGCCAGCTCACCACTGAAGGGCGGGTCCTACGAGCAGTACTTC	CASSPLKGGSYEQYF
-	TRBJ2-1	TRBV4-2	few	TGTGCCAGCAGCCAAGATAGTATTGAGCAGTTCTTC	CASSQDSIEQFF
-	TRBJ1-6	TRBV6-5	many	TGTGCCAGCAGTTACTCTCCGAGCTCCTATAATTCACCCCTCCACTTT	CASSYSPSSYNSPLHF
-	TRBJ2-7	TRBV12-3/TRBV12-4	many	TGTGCCAGCAGTTTTCTGGGGGCGGGGGAGCAGTACTTC	CASSFLGAGEQYF
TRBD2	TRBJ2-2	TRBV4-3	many	TGCGCCAGCAGCCTACGACTAGCGGGGGGGCTTGACGGGGAGCTGTTTTTT	CASSLRLAGGLDGELFF
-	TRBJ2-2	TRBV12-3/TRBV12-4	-	TGTGCCAGCAGTCCCGACAGCCCCTCGAACACCGGGGAGCTGTTTTTT	CASSPDSPSNTGELFF
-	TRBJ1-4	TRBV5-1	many	TGCGCCAGCAGCCCGGAGGGGACTAATGAAAAACTGTTTTTT	CASSPEGTNEKLFF
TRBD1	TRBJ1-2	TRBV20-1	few	TGCAGTGCGCCACAGGGGGGATATGGCTACACCTTC	CSAPQGGYGYTF
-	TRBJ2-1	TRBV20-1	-	TGCAGTGCTCCCAATACTCGGGATCTCTACAATGAGCAGTTCTTC	CSAPNTRDLYNEQFF
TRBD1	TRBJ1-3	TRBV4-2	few	TGTGCCAGCAGCCAAGAGACAGGGAGGGTTGGAAACACCATATATTTT	CASSQETGRVGNTIYF
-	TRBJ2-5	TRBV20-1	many	TGCAGTGCTAGAGATCCGGGCGGAGAGACCCAGTACTTC	CSARDPGGETQYF
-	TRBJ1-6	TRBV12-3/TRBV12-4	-	TGTGCCAGCAGTTCAAATAATTCACCCCTCCACTTT	CASSSNNSPLHF
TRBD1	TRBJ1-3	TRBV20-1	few	TGCAGTGCTAGGGGACAGGGGGACAGCGGAAACACCATATATTTT	CSARGQGDSGNTIYF
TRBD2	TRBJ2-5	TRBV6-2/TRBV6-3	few	TGTGCCAGCAGTCCGCCCCCACCAGGGACTATCCAAGAGACCCAGTACTTC	CASSPPPPGTIQETQYF
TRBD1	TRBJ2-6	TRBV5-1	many	TGCGCCAGCAGCTTGGATCCCGGGACAGTGCTCTCTGGGGCCAACGTCCTGACTTTC	CASSLDPGTVLSGANVLTF
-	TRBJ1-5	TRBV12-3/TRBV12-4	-	TGTGCCAGCAGCCTGGCCCTGGCGGGTAGGGGTGTTCAGCCCCAGCATTTT	CASSLALAGRGVQPQHF
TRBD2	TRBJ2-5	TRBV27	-	TGTGCCAGCAGGGGCACTAGCGTAGAGACCCAGTACTTC	CASRGTSVETQYF
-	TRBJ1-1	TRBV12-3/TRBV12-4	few	TGTGCCAGCAGTTTAAACACCATTAACACTGAAGCTTTCTTT	CASSLNTINTEAFF
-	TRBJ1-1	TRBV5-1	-	TGCGCCAGCAGCTTGGTATCGAGACTGAACACTGAAGCTTTCTTT	CASSLVSRLNTEAFF
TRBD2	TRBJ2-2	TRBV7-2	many	TGTGCCAGCAGCTTAAGGGTAGCGGGGACCGGGGAGCTGTTTTTT	CASSLRVAGTGELFF
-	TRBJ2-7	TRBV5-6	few	TGTGCCAGCAGCTTGAGGTGGTCAGTCTCCTCCTACGAGCAGTACTTC	CASSLRWSVSSYEQYF
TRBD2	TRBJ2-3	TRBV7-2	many	TGTGCCAGCAGCTTAGCCGGGACTATGGGCACAGATACGCAGTATTTT	CASSLAGTMGTDTQYF
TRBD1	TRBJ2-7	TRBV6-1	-	TGTGCCAGCAGACCGTACAGGGGGCGGACCTACGAGCAGTACTTC	CASRPYRGRTYEQYF
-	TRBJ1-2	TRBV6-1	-	TGTGCCAGCAGCGGGACAACATCCTATGGCTACACCTTC	CASSGTTSYGYTF
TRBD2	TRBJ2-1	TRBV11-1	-	TGTGCCAGCAGCCCGCCTTGGACTAGCCGAGGGGCTTTACCACACAATGAGCAGTTCTTC	CASSPPWTSRGALPHNEQFF
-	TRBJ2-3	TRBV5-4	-	TGTGCCAGCAGCCCCGGACGAACAACTGATACGCAGTATTTT	CASSPGRTTDTQYF
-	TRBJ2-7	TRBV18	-	TGTGCCAGCTCACCACCACCAAACTCGGGCGAGCAGTACTTC	CASSPPPNSGEQYF
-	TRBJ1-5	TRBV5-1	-	TGCGCCAGCAGCTTGGGTGACAGGCATCAGCCCCAGCATTTT	CASSLGDRHQPQHF
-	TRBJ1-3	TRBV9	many	TGTGCCAGCAGCGTAGAATGGACTGGAAACACCATATATTTT	CASSVEWTGNTIYF
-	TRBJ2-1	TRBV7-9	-	TGTGCCAGCAGCTTAGCGGGGGTGGTCTACAATGAGCAGTTCTTC	CASSLAGVVYNEQFF